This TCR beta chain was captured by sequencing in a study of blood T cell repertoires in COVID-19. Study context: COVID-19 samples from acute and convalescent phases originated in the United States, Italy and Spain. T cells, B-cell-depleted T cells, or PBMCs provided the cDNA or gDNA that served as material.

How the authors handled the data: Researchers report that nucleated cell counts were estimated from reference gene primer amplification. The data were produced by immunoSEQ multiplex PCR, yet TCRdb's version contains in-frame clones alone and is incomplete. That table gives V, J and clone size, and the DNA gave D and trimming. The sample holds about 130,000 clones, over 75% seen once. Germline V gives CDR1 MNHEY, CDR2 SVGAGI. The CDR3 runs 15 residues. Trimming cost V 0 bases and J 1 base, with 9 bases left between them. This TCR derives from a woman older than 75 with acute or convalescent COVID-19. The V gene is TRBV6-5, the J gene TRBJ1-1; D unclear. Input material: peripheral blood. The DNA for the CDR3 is TGTGCCAGCAGTTACTCTACGTCAGGGAACACTGAAGCTTTCTTT. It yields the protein CASSYSTSGNTEAFF.